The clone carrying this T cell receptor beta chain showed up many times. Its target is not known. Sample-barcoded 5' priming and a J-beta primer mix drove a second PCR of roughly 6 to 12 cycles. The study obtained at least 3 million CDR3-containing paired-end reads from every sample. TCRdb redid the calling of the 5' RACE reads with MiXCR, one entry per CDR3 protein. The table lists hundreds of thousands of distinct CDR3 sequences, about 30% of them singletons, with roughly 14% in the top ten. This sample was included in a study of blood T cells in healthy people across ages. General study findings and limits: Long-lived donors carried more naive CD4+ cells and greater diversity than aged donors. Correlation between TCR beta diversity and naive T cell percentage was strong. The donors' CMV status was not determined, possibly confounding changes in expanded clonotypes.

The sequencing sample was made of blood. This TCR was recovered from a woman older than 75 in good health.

The DNA of the CDR3 is TGTGCCAGCAGTTTACCTGGGGAGACCCAGTACTTC. It encodes CASSLPGETQYF. V and J are TRBV28 and TRBJ2-5; D remains ambiguous. The CDR3 extends over 12 amino acids. The V and J ends lost 2 bases and 5 bases respectively, with 6 bases between them. The germline V gene encodes CDR1 MDHEN and CDR2 SYDVKM.